Each of the 21 T cell receptor beta chains below was sequenced from the same sample in a study of graft-versus-host responses after intestinal transplantation. Data came from immunoSEQ multiplex PCR; TCRdb stores just in-frame clones and leaves some out. The sample holds some 92,000 clones, 80% to 95% seen once. Their target antigens are unknown. The sample in question was unstimulated CD4+ T cells sorted from spleen or lymph node cells, obtained before intestinal transplant. These TCRs come from a human donor who received an intestinal transplant.

The CDR3 nucleotides read TGCAGCGTTGGAGTGGGTGGAGAGACCCAGTACTTC. Translation gives CSVGVGGETQYF. The chain has TRBV29-1 and TRBJ2-5; D not certain. Germline assignment: CDR1 SQVTM and CDR2 ANQGSEA. V gave up 4 bases and J gave up 4 bases, with 10 bases separating them. The CDR3 runs 12 residues.

The rearrangement uses TRBV11-3 and TRBJ2-5; TRBD2 is a possible D gene (7 bases). Germline V CDR1 and CDR2: SGHNT, YENEEA. The ends were cut back, 0 bases at V and 4 bases at J, with 21 bases in the middle. There are 18 residues in the CDR3. For the CDR3, the DNA is TGTGCCAGCAGCTTAGAGGGGGCTACCGGGGGAGGGCCAGAGACCCAGTACTTC. Amino acid sequence: CASSLEGATGGGPETQYF.

V usage is TRBV15 and J usage is TRBJ2-2; perhaps TRBD1 as D (6 bases). Germline V gives CDR1 LNHNV, CDR2 YYDKDF (reference sequence). The CDR3 contains 14 residues. Trimming left V 1 base short and J 7 bases short, with 10 bases between. The CDR3 protein is CATSRVVRGGELFF. CDR3 DNA sequence: TGTGCCACCAGCAGAGTCGTCAGGGGCGGGGAGCTGTTTTTT.

The chain joins TRBV2 to TRBJ2-6, with 12 nucleotides matching TRBD1. This CDR3 is 19 amino acids long. The V segment lost 6 bases and the J segment 1 base; nucleotides outside the gene matches: 10. Germline V gene lookup returns CDR1 SNHLY and CDR2 FYNNEI. As DNA, the CDR3 is TGTGCCAGCAGCGAACCGGGACAGGGGGCGATTTCTGGGGCCAACGTCCTGACTTTC. Its translation: CASSEPGQGAISGANVLTF.

V gene TRBV5-1 combines with J gene TRBJ2-1; no firm D call. This CDR3 region has 14 residues. Germline CDR1 SGHRS, CDR2 YFSETQ. Between the trimmed V and J ends, which lost 5 bases and 5 bases, there was a span of 14 bases. CDR3 sequence reads: CASSSFRRDNEQFF. The CDR3 DNA is TGCGCCAGCAGTTCTTTCCGTAGAGACAATGAGCAGTTCTTC. The full variable domain, in which reference TRBV5-1 and TRBJ2-1 provide the parts outside the CDR3, is KAGVTQTPRYLIKTRGQQVTLSCSPISGHRSVSWYQQTPGQGLQFLFEYFSETQRNKGNFPGRFSGRQFSNSRSEMNVSTLELGDSALYLCASSSFRRDNEQFFGPGTRLTVL.

The V gene is TRBV28, the J gene TRBJ2-5, with D perhaps TRBD1 or TRBD2 (5 bases each). V was pared by 5 bases and J by 1 base, with 11 bases between. CDR1 and CDR2 from the germline V gene are MDHEN and SYDVKM. The CDR3 is made up of 14 amino acids. CDR3: CASSPLGTQETQYF. CDR3 DNA: TGTGCCAGCAGTCCCCTGGGGACCCAAGAGACCCAGTACTTC.

The rearrangement links TRBV20-1 to TRBJ2-7; D unclear. The ends were cut back, 4 bases at V and 3 bases at J, with 7 bases in the middle. The CDR3 has 11 residues. The germline CDR1 and CDR2 sequences are DFQATT and SNEGSKA (reference sequence). CDR3 in amino acids: CSAIPVYEQYF. CDR3 coding DNA: TGCAGTGCTATTCCGGTCTACGAGCAGTACTTC.

CDR3 sequence reads: CASSETAGRLETQYF. The CDR3 region has the DNA TGCGCCAGCAGTGAGACAGCAGGGAGGTTGGAGACCCAGTACTTC. The rearrangement links TRBV10-1 to TRBJ2-5, with D maybe TRBD2 (6 bases). Germline CDR1 is WNHNN and CDR2 is SYGVQD (reference sequence). With 2 bases removed from V and 5 bases from J, the gap between germline ends came to 15 bases. The CDR3 consists of 15 residues.

J is TRBJ2-1 and V is TRBV5-1; 8 nucleotides line up with TRBD2. The V segment lost 4 bases and the J segment 3 bases; nucleotides outside the gene matches: 6. The germline V gene has CDR1 SGHRS and CDR2 YFSETQ. The CDR3 is 15 amino acids. CDR3 sequence reads: CASSPGGSYYNEQFF. CDR3 coding DNA: TGCGCCAGCAGCCCGGGAGGGAGTTACTACAATGAGCAGTTCTTC.

The rearrangement links TRBV5-4 to TRBJ2-2; D is undetermined. Deletions cut 4 bases from V and 3 bases from J, with 13 bases between. The V gene's germline CDR1 is SGHNT and CDR2 YYREEE (reference sequence). This CDR3 spans 15 amino acids. The CDR3 loop is CASSDSGEHTGELFF. The CDR3 DNA follows: TGTGCCAGCAGCGATTCTGGCGAGCACACCGGGGAGCTGTTTTTT.

This clone was found a few times. The chain carries TRBV28 and TRBJ2-3; TRBD1 agrees at 8 bases. This CDR3 has 13 amino acids. V gave up 3 bases and J gave up 4 bases; unmatched junction bases: 0. Per the germline V gene, CDR1 is MDHEN and CDR2 is SYDVKM. As DNA, the CDR3 is TGTGCCAGCAGTTTGACAGGGGCAGATACGCAGTATTTT. The encoded protein is CASSLTGADTQYF.

The V and J genes are TRBV5-1 and TRBJ1-1, with D possibly matching TRBD1 (5 bases). The CDR3 has 12 residues. CDR1 is SGHRS and CDR2 is YFSETQ in the germline V gene. Deletions cut 10 bases from V and 1 base from J, with 11 bases between. CDR3 protein: CASGQGNTEAFF. The DNA for the CDR3 is TGCGCCTCCGGGCAGGGGAACACTGAAGCTTTCTTT.

Comment on this clone: This CDR3 is also generated by other DNA sequences in the sample. V usage is TRBV6-4 and J usage is TRBJ2-1, with 13 bases that match TRBD2. The CDR3 is 17 amino acids. Trimming removed 5 bases from V and 2 bases from J; junction bases left unmatched: 6. The germline CDR1 and CDR2 sequences are MRHNA and SNTAGT. The CDR3, as DNA: TGTGCCAGCAGTCAACTACTAGCGGGAGGGCCCTACAATGAGCAGTTCTTC. This sequence encodes CASSQLLAGGPYNEQFF.

V and J are TRBV28 and TRBJ2-5, with a possible D match to TRBD1 (5 bases). CDR3 length: 14 residues. Trimming removed 3 bases from V and 5 bases from J, with 13 bases in between. Germline lookup yields CDR1 MDHEN and CDR2 SYDVKM. CDR3 in DNA: TGTGCCAGCAGTTTCATTAAGGGGCAGGAGACCCAGTACTTC. This translates into CASSFIKGQETQYF.

The V gene is TRBV5-4, the J gene TRBJ2-3; D gene uncertain. With 4 bases removed from V and 6 bases from J, the gap between germline ends came to 12 bases. Germline lookup yields CDR1 SGHNT and CDR2 YYREEE (reference sequence). The CDR3 is made up of 13 amino acids. The CDR3 nucleotides read TGTGCCAGCAGCGTCGGATGGGCGGATACGCAGTATTTT. Protein: CASSVGWADTQYF.

V is TRBV11-2 and J is TRBJ2-1, with 7 bases identical to TRBD2. CDR1 is SGHAT, CDR2 FQNNGV, per germline. With 4 bases clipped from V and 6 bases from J, the junction kept 12 bases outside the gene matches. The CDR3 runs to 16 residues. In nucleotides, the CDR3 is TGTGCCAGCAGCTCTAGAGTCCCGGGAGGACCCAATGAGCAGTTCTTC. Translated, it gives CASSSRVPGGPNEQFF.

The V call is TRBV5-6, the J call TRBJ1-2; 10 nucleotides match TRBD1. The CDR3 is 16 residues long. Germline CDR1 reads SGHDT; CDR2 reads YYEEEE. The J segment lost 2 bases and the V segment lost 2 bases, leaving 6 bases of the junction unmatched. The CDR3 coding sequence is TGTGCCAGCAGCTTACGGGGACAGGGGTTGAACTATGGCTACACCTTC. Encoded protein: CASSLRGQGLNYGYTF.

This sequence joins TRBV9 and TRBJ2-7; D may be TRBD1 or TRBD2 (5 bases each). The CDR3 contains 14 residues. Trimming took off 0 bases at V and 3 bases at J, with 10 bases between the two ends. Germline-derived CDR1 and CDR2 are SGDLS and YYNGEE. The CDR3: CASSVGGWSYEQYF. Written as DNA, the CDR3 is TGTGCCAGCAGCGTAGGGGGGTGGAGCTACGAGCAGTACTTC.

V usage is TRBV6-5 and J usage is TRBJ2-7; unclear D gene. The CDR3 is made up of 11 amino acids. Per germline, CDR1 MNHEY and CDR2 SVGAGI. V lost 4 bases to trimming and J lost 3 bases, with 4 bases between them. The CDR3 sequence is CASSFNYEQYF. The CDR3 nucleotides read TGTGCCAGCAGTTTCAACTACGAGCAGTACTTC.

The gene calls are TRBV5-4 and TRBJ2-5; no clear D gene. The V gene lost 2 bases and the J gene lost 5 bases, with 10 bases spanning the gap. The germline CDR1 and CDR2 sequences are SGHNT and YYREEE (reference sequence). The CDR3 sequence is 13 residues long. The chain's CDR3 is CASSLFIGETQYF. The DNA for the CDR3 is TGTGCCAGCAGCTTATTTATCGGGGAGACCCAGTACTTC.

Only one count was recorded for this clone. The rearrangement joins TRBV28 to TRBJ2-7; TRBD2 is a possible D gene (7 bases). Trimming removed 5 bases from V and 0 bases from J, with 14 bases in between. The CDR3 consists of 15 residues. The germline V gene encodes CDR1 MDHEN and CDR2 SYDVKM. CDR3 coding DNA: TGTGCCAGCAGTCTAGGGGGGGGGCCCTCCTACGAGCAGTACTTC. It specifies CASSLGGGPSYEQYF.